Below, 19 T cell receptor beta chains from the same sample are listed, as sequenced in a study of blood T cell repertoires in COVID-19. The protocol was immunoSEQ multiplex PCR, while the TCRdb copy is restricted to in-frame clones and leaves out a portion. The data contain some 400,000 clones, nearly 90% of them seen just once; the ten biggest clones take up 6% to 7.5%. The sequencing sample was made of peripheral blood. The receptors stem from a young man with active or convalescent COVID-19.

This chain uses TRBV28 with TRBJ2-7; D perhaps matches TRBD2 (7 bases). Trimming took off 7 bases at V and 0 bases at J, with 16 bases between the two ends. CDR1 is MDHEN and CDR2 is SYDVKM in the germline V gene. The CDR3 spans 15 residues. Here the CDR3 reads CASTTVGGPSYEQYF. The CDR3 DNA is TGTGCCAGCACCACGGTCGGGGGGCCCTCCTACGAGCAGTACTTC.

V usage is TRBV2 and J usage is TRBJ2-3; 7 positions match TRBD1. CDR3 size: 18 residues. CDR1 and CDR2 (germline): SNHLY, FYNNEI. J lost 2 bases, V lost 2 bases, and 13 bases had no gene match. The CDR3 protein is CASSESQLRGPLTDTQYF. The DNA of the CDR3 is TGTGCCAGCAGTGAAAGTCAACTTAGGGGGCCCCTCACAGATACGCAGTATTTT. Based on the CDR3 plus reference TRBV2 and TRBJ2-3, the full variable domain is EPEVTQTPSHQVTQMGQEVILRCVPISNHLYFYWYRQILGQKVEFLVSFYNNEISEKSEIFDDQFSVERPDGSNFTLKIRSTKLEDSAMYFCASSESQLRGPLTDTQYFGPGTRLTVL.

This clone was found once. The chain is built from TRBV28 and TRBJ1-5; 9 nucleotides line up with TRBD1. The germline V gene encodes CDR1 MDHEN and CDR2 SYDVKM. Trimming at V came to 5 bases and at J to 0 bases, leaving 8 bases not matched to a gene. The CDR3 is made up of 17 amino acids. The CDR3 region is CASSPQGAPYSNQPQHF. The CDR3 bases are TGTGCCAGCAGTCCACAGGGGGCACCTTATAGCAATCAGCCCCAGCATTTT.

V and J are TRBV11-1 and TRBJ2-3; D not certain. The germline V and J ends were trimmed by 1 base and 4 bases, with 12 bases remaining between them. CDR1 is SGHAT and CDR2 is FQDESV in the germline V gene (reference sequence). This CDR3 spans 15 amino acids. CDR3 residues: CASSLGLETSDTQYF. CDR3 nucleotides: TGTGCCAGCAGCTTAGGGCTAGAAACGTCAGATACGCAGTATTTT.

This clone was seen just once. The chain links TRBV6-4 to TRBJ2-5; D gene unclear. Trimming shortened V by 5 bases and J by 3 bases, and 10 bases separated the two germline ends. Germline V lookup: CDR1 MRHNA, CDR2 SNTAGT. The CDR3 consists of 13 residues. The CDR3 DNA is TGTGCCAGCAGTCCCCACGGTAAAGAGACCCAGTACTTC. Protein product: CASSPHGKETQYF.

This chain links TRBV24-1 with TRBJ1-3, with unresolved D. The V gene's germline CDR1 is KGHDR and CDR2 SFDVKD. Trimming pared 5 bases from V and 2 bases from J, leaving 9 bases between. The CDR3 is 14 residues long. CDR3 nucleotide sequence: TGTGCCACCAGTGGGTCGGGAACTGGAAACACCATATATTTT. Its translation is CATSGSGTGNTIYF.

V and J are TRBV4-1 and TRBJ1-4; D is undetermined. CDR3 length: 15 amino acids. CDR1 is MGHRA, CDR2 YSYEKL, per germline. The V gene lost 0 bases and the J gene lost 2 bases, with 7 bases spanning the gap. CDR3 protein: CASSQDGVTNEKLFF. The CDR3 coding sequence is TGCGCCAGCAGCCAAGACGGGGTTACTAATGAAAAACTGTTTTTT.

Written as DNA, the CDR3 is TGTGCCAGCAGTTACCGCCCCCGGGACTCCGAGGGAGAGCAGTACTTC. It translates to CASSYRPRDSEGEQYF. This chain joins TRBV6-5 and TRBJ2-7; possible D gene TRBD2, 6 bases. CDR1 and CDR2 from the germline V gene are MNHEY and SVGAGI. V was trimmed by 2 bases and J by 7 bases, leaving 21 bases between them. CDR3 size: 16 residues.

V usage is TRBV27 and J usage is TRBJ1-5; D is undetermined. Deletions cut 4 bases from V and 0 bases from J, with 10 bases between. The CDR3 is made up of 15 amino acids. The germline V gene encodes CDR1 MNHEY and CDR2 SMNVEV (reference sequence). CDR3 amino acids: CASSSYGISNQPQHF. CDR3 nucleotide sequence: TGTGCCAGCAGTTCATACGGGATTAGCAATCAGCCCCAGCATTTT.

As concerns this clone: Other DNA sequences in the same sample also yield this CDR3. The CDR3 spells CASSPSGTGVGYTF. The CDR3 nucleotides read TGTGCCAGCAGTCCTTCCGGGACAGGGGTCGGCTACACCTTC. The chain joins TRBV27 to TRBJ1-2; 10 bases are a match to TRBD1. The CDR3 runs to 14 residues. V was pared by 5 bases and J by 8 bases, with 8 bases of the junction left unmatched. Germline loops: CDR1 MNHEY, CDR2 SMNVEV (reference sequence).

The V and J genes are TRBV6-2 or TRBV6-3 and TRBJ1-2; 8 nucleotides match TRBD1. Germline V CDR1 and CDR2: MNHEY, SVGEGT. The trim removed 4 bases at V and 4 bases at J, leaving 2 bases unmatched. The CDR3 extends over 13 amino acids. The CDR3 loop is CASSFDRGYGYTF. Here the CDR3 DNA reads TGTGCCAGCAGTTTCGACAGGGGCTATGGCTACACCTTC.

This chain connects TRBV6-5 to TRBJ2-7; D is uncertain. Per germline, CDR1 MNHEY and CDR2 SVGAGI. This CDR3 is 14 amino acids long. Deletions cut 0 bases from V and 1 base from J, with 7 bases between. CDR3 residues: CASSYSTRSYEQYF. In nucleotides, the CDR3 is TGTGCCAGCAGTTACTCTACCCGGTCCTACGAGCAGTACTTC.

This rearrangement joins TRBV4-1 to TRBJ2-1; tentative D call: TRBD1 (6 bases). With 0 bases removed from V and 0 bases from J, the gap between germline ends came to 12 bases. The CDR3 runs 17 residues. Germline values: CDR1 MGHRA, CDR2 YSYEKL. The CDR3 bases are TGCGCCAGCAGCCAAGATAGGGGGTTCAGCTCCTACAATGAGCAGTTCTTC. It codes for CASSQDRGFSSYNEQFF.

This chain connects TRBV4-3 to TRBJ2-5, with TRBD1 identical over 8 bases. Germline V gene data show CDR1 as LGHNA and CDR2 as YSLEER. Germline trimming cut 0 bases from V and 5 bases from J; bases unmatched to any gene: 5. This CDR3 spans 15 amino acids. CDR3 amino acids: CASSQDRTGLETQYF. CDR3 sequence (DNA): TGCGCCAGCAGCCAAGACCGGACAGGGCTGGAGACCCAGTACTTC.

Comment on this clone: Mismatch with germline at one junction end may stem from a read error. The chain carries TRBV27 and TRBJ1-1; D possibly corresponds to TRBD1 (5 bases). CDR1 and CDR2 from the germline V gene are MNHEY and SMNVEV (reference sequence). The CDR3 sequence is 15 residues long. This CDR3 is CASSFFSGGNAEAFF. The CDR3 coding sequence is TGTGCCAGCAGTTTTTTCTCGGGGGGGAACGCTGAAGCTTTCTTT.

The J gene is TRBJ2-5, the V gene TRBV20-1; D unresolved. The CDR3 runs 11 residues. The V and J ends lost 5 bases and 5 bases respectively, with 9 bases between them. The germline V gene has CDR1 DFQATT and CDR2 SNEGSKA (reference sequence). CDR3 DNA: TGCAGTGCTGAGCCCGTGGAGACCCAGTACTTC. Translated, it gives CSAEPVETQYF.

CDR3 coding DNA: TGTGCCAGCAGCTCGACTTCGAACACTGAAGCTTTCTTT. Translation gives CASSSTSNTEAFF. This chain uses TRBV7-8 with TRBJ1-1, with D unresolved. Germline V gene data show CDR1 as SGHVS and CDR2 as FQNEAQ. V was cut by 4 bases and J by 1 base, with 7 bases left in between. The CDR3 is made up of 13 amino acids.

Worth noting for this clone: It is likely a read error: a sequence one base away is far more abundant. This sequence joins TRBV9 and TRBJ1-1; 7 bases line up with TRBD1. There are 12 residues in the CDR3. The germline V gene has CDR1 SGDLS and CDR2 YYNGEE. After removal of 3 bases from V and 4 bases from J, the junction contained 0 bases not matched to a gene. CDR3 residues: CASSDRGTEAFF. The CDR3, as DNA: TGTGCCAGCAGCGACAGGGGCACTGAAGCTTTCTTT.

This clone was detected only once. V and J are TRBV6-2 or TRBV6-3 and TRBJ2-1; perhaps TRBD1 as D (6 bases). The CDR3 sequence is 14 residues long. Germline lookup yields CDR1 MNHEY and CDR2 SVGEGT. V was clipped by 2 bases and J by 11 bases, with 16 bases between them. The CDR3 sequence is CASSYGGVAGKQFF. CDR3 in DNA: TGTGCCAGCAGTTACGGGGGCGTGGCAGGGAAGCAGTTCTTC.